The clone carrying this T cell receptor (beta chain) was detected a few times. Its target is not known. Produced via immunoSEQ multiplex PCR; TCRdb's table is partial and in-frame only. This sample yields over 100,000 clones, of which about 89% are seen a single time; approximately 6.8% belongs to the top ten. This sample is part of a study of T cell responses to AZD1222 COVID-19 vaccine. There are 12 residues in the CDR3. With 8 bases removed from V and 7 bases from J, the gap between germline ends came to 12 bases. In germline, CDR1 is ENHRY, CDR2 SYGVKD. Overall study findings and caveats: Dominant CD4 TCR responses targeted spike regions 160-218 and 743-854. Most donors were white British, females outnumbered males, and clonal diversity was possibly underestimated. Vaccination with two AZD1222 doses was followed by a rise in Spike-specific TCR breadth and depth. In all cases, repertoires were sampled only after the peak T cell response.

This receptor was identified in an adult in good health. The V call is TRBV10-3, the J call TRBJ2-1; possibly TRBD2 for D (6 bases). The sequencing here drew on peripheral blood, taken on day 0 of AZD1222 vaccination. For the CDR3, the DNA is TGTGCCATCCGGGGGTCGGAGAATGAGCAGTTCTTC. It is translated as CAIRGSENEQFF.